These 2 T cell receptor beta chains came from one sample sequenced in a study of siplizumab effects on memory and regulatory T cells. The protocol was immunoSEQ multiplex PCR, while the TCRdb copy is restricted to in-frame clones and leaves out a portion. The table records about 120,000 clones, about 95% of them present only once. Source material: non-Treg CD4+ T cells sorted from blood. The receptors originated from a human donor in good health.

CDR3 loop: CASSQALGGGYTF. The CDR3 DNA follows: TGCGCCAGCAGCCAAGCGCTGGGTGGCGGCTACACCTTC. The rearrangement links TRBV4-1 to TRBJ1-2; D is unclear. Germline V lookup: CDR1 MGHRA, CDR2 YSYEKL. This CDR3 spans 13 amino acids. With 1 base removed from V and 8 bases from J, the gap between germline ends came to 11 bases.

The genes are TRBV10-3 and TRBJ1-2, with unresolved D. The CDR3 consists of 14 residues. Germline V gene sequence: CDR1 ENHRY, CDR2 SYGVKD. The ends were cut back, 0 bases at V and 8 bases at J, with 13 bases in the middle. As DNA, the CDR3 is TGTGCCATCAGTGAGTCGATGGGCCCCTTGGGCTACACCTTC. Translating gives CAISESMGPLGYTF.